This T cell receptor beta chain was sequenced in a study of technical replicates of blood from a few donors. This clone showed up just once. Deletions cut 7 bases from V and 0 bases from J, with 10 bases between. The CDR3 has 14 residues. Germline CDR1 SEHNR, CDR2 FQNEAQ (reference sequence). Repertoires were generated with immunoSEQ multiplex PCR, while TCRdb's copy carries only in-frame clones and drops some. The table records about 88,000 clones, approximately 95% of them present only once. The receptor comes from a human donor in good health. Sequencing was carried out using T cells isolated from PBMCs. This sequence joins TRBV7-9 and TRBJ2-1; D unresolved. CDR3 sequence: CASNDMSSYNEQFF. The CDR3 DNA reads as TGTGCCAGCAACGACATGAGCTCCTACAATGAGCAGTTCTTC.